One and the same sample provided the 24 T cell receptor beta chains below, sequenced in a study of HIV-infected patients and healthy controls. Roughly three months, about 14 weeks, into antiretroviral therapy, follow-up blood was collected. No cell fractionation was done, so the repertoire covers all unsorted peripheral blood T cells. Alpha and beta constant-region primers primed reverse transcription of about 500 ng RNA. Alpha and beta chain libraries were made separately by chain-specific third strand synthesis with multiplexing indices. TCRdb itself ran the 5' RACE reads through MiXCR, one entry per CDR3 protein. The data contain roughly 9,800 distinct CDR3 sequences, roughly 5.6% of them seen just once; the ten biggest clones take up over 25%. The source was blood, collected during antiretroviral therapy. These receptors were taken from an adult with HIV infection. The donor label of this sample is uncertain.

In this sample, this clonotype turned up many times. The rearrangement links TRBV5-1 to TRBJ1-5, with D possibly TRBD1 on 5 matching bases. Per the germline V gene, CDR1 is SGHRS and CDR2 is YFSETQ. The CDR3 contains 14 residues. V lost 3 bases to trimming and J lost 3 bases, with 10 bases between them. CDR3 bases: TGCGCCAGCAGCTCGGGAGGGGACAATCAGCCCCAGCATTTT. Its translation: CASSSGGDNQPQHF. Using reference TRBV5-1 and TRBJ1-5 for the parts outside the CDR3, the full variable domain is KAGVTQTPRYLIKTRGQQVTLSCSPISGHRSVSWYQQTPGQGLQFLFEYFSETQRNKGNFPGRFSGRQFSNSRSEMNVSTLELGDSALYLCASSSGGDNQPQHFGDGTRLSIL.

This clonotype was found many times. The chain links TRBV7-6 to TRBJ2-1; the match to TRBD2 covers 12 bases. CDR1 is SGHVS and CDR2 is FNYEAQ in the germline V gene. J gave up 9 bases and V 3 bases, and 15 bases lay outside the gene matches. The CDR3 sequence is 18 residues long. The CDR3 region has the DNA TGTGCCAGCAGCTTTACAGGGGGTGCGACTAGCGGGAGATCTGAGCAGTTCTTC. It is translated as CASSFTGGATSGRSEQFF.

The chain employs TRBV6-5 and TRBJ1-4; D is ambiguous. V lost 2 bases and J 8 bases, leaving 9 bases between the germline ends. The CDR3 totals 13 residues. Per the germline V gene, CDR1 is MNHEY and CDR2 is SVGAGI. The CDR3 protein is CASSYTRREKLFF. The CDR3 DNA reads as TGTGCCAGCAGTTACACCCGGCGGGAAAAACTGTTTTTT.

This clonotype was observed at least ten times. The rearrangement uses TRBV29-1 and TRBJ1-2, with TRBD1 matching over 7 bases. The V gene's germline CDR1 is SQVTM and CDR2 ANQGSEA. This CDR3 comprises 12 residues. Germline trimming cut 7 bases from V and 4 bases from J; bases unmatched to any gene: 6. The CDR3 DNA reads TGCAGCGCCGAACAGGGGACCTATGGCTACACCTTC. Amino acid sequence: CSAEQGTYGYTF.

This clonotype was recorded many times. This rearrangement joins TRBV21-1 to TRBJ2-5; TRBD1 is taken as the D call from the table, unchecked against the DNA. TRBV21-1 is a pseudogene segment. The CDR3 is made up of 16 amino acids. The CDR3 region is CASIPRDRGKQETQYF. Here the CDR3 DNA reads TGTGCCAGCATCCCGCGGGACAGGGGAAAACAAGAGACCCAGTACTTC.

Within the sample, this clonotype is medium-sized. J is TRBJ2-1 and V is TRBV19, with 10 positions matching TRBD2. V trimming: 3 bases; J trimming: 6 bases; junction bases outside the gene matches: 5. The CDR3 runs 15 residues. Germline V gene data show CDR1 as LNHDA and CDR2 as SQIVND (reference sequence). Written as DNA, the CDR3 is TGTGCCAGTAGTATTTTGGCTAGCGGGAGCAATGAGCAGTTCTTC. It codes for CASSILASGSNEQFF.

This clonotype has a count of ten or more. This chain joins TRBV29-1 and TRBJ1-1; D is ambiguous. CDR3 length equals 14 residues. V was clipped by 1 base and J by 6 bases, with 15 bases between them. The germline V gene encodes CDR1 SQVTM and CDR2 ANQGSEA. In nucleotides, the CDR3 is TGCAGCGTTGAAGTCCTCGGCCCGTACTCTGAAGCTTTCTTT. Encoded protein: CSVEVLGPYSEAFF.

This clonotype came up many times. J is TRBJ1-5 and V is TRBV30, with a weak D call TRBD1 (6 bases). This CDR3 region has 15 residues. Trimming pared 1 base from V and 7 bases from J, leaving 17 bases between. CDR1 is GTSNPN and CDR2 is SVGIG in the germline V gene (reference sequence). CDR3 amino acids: CAWSGQAEFLQPQHF. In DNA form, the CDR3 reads TGTGCCTGGAGTGGACAGGCCGAGTTTCTCCAGCCCCAGCATTTT.

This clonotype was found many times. CDR3 sequence: CASSLLLDPSDTQYF. CDR3 DNA: TGTGCCAGCAGCTTACTACTAGACCCATCAGATACGCAGTATTTT. The V and J genes are TRBV5-5 and TRBJ2-3; D may be TRBD2 (5 bases). The CDR3 runs to 15 residues. V gave up 2 bases and J gave up 4 bases, with 14 bases separating them. Germline V lookup: CDR1 SGHKS, CDR2 YYEKEE (reference sequence).

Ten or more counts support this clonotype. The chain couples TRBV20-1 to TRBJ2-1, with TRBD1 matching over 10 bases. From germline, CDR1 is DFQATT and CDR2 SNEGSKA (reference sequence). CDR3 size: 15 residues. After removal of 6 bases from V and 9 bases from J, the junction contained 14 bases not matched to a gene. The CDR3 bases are TGCAGTGCCCAATCACCGACAGGGGGCGGGGGTGAGCAGTTCTTC. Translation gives CSAQSPTGGGGEQFF.

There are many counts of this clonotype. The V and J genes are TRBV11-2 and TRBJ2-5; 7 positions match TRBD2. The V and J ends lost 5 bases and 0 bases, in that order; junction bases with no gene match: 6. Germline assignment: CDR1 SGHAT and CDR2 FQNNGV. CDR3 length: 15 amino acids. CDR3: CASSLGGGYQETQYF. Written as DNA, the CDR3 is TGTGCCAGCAGCCTGGGGGGGGGGTACCAAGAGACCCAGTACTTC.

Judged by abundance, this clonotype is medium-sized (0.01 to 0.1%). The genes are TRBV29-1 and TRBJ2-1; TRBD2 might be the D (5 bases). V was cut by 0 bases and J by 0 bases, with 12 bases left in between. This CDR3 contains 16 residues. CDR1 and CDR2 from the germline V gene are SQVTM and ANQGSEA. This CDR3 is CSVEDPRESSYNEQFF. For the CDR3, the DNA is TGCAGCGTTGAAGACCCGAGGGAGAGCTCCTACAATGAGCAGTTCTTC.

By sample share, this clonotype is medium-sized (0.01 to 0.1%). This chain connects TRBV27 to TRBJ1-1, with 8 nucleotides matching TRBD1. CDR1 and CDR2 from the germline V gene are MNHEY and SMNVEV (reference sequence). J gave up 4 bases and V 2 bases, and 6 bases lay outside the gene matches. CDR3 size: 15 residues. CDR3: CASSLQGAPTTEAFF. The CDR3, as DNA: TGTGCCAGCAGTTTACAGGGGGCGCCGACCACTGAAGCTTTCTTT.

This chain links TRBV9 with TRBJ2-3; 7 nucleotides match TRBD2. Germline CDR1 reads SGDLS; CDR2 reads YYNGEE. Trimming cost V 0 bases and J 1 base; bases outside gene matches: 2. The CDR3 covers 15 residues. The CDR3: CASSVDAGGTDTQYF. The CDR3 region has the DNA TGTGCCAGCAGCGTAGATGCGGGGGGCACAGATACGCAGTATTTT.

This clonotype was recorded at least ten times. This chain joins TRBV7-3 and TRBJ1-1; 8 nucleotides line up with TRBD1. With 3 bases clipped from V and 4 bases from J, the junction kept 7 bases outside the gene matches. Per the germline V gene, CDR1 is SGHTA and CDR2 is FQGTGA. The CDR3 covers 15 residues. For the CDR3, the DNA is TGTGCCAGCAGCTTTAGCCGGGACAGGCCCACTGAAGCTTTCTTT. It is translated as CASSFSRDRPTEAFF.

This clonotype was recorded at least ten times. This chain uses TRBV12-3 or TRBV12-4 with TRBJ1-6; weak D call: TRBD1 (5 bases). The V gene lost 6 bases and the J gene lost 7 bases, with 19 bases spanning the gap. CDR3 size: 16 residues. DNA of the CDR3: TGTGCCAGCAGCTATGACAGCGTCGGCCTCAATTCACCCCTCCACTTT. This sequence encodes CASSYDSVGLNSPLHF.

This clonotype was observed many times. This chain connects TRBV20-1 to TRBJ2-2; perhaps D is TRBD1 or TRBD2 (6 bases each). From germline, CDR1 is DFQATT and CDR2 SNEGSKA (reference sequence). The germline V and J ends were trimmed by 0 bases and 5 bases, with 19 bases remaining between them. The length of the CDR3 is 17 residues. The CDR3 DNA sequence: TGCAGTGCTAGAGAGGGGGGCCTCGGCAGACTTACCGGGGAGCTGTTTTTT. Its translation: CSAREGGLGRLTGELFF.

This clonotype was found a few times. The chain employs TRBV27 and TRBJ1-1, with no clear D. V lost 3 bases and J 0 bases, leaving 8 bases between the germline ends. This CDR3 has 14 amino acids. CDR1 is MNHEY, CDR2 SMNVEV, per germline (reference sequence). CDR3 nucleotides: TGTGCCAGCAGTTTTCACAGCCTGAACACTGAAGCTTTCTTT. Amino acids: CASSFHSLNTEAFF.

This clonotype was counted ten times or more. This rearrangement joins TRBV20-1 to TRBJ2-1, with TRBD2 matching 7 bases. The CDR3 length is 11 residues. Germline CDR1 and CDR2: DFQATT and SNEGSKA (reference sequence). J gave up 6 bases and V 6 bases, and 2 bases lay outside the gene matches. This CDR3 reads CSARTSNEQFF. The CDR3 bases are TGCAGTGCAAGGACTAGCAATGAGCAGTTCTTC.

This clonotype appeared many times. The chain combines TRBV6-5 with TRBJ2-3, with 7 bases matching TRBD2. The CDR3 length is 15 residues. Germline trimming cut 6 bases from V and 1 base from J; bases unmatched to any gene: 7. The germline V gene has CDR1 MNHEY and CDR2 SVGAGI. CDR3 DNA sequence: TGTGCCAGCAGGCGGGGCGGGAGCCGCACAGATACGCAGTATTTT. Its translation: CASRRGGSRTDTQYF.

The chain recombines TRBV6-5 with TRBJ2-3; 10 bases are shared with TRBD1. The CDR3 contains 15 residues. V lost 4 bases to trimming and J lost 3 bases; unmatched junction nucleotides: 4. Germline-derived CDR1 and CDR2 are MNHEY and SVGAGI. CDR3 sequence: CASSSRTGGTDTQYF. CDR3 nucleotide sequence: TGTGCCAGCAGTTCCCGGACAGGGGGAACAGATACGCAGTATTTT.

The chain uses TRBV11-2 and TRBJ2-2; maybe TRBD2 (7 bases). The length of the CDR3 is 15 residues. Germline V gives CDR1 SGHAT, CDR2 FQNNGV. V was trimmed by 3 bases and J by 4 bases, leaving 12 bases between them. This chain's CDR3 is CASSFFGGPTGELFF. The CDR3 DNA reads TGTGCCAGCAGCTTTTTCGGGGGGCCCACCGGGGAGCTGTTTTTT.

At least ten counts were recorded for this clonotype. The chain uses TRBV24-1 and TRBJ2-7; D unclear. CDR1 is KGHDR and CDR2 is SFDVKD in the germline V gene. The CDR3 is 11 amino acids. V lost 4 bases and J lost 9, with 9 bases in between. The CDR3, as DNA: TGTGCCACCAGTGACTCGAAGAGGCAGTACTTC. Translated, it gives CATSDSKRQYF.

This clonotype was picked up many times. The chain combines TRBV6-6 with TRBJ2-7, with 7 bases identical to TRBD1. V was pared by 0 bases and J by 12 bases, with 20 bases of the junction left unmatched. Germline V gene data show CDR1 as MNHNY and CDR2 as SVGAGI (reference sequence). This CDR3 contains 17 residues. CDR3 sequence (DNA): TGTGCCAGCAGTTACTCTAATCCTCCCCCGACAGGGTTTGTTATGTACTTC. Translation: CASSYSNPPPTGFVMYF.